The 32 T cell receptor beta chains listed next were all sequenced from one sample in a study of shared clonotypes between healthy human individuals. Using immunoSEQ multiplex PCR, the repertoire was profiled, and TCRdb retains in-frame clones only, with some absent. Of some 580,000 clones in the sample, 95% to 98% are singletons; the top ten hold 0.25% to 0.35%. CD8 cells regarded as naive lacked CD45RO, were positively chosen for CCR7, and omitted terminally differentiated effector memory CD45RA+ cells. The sequenced sample was naive CD8+ T cells sorted from blood. The receptors were sampled from a man under 40 in good health.

The chain joins TRBV7-2 to TRBJ2-1; possible D gene TRBD1, 5 bases. Per the germline V gene, CDR1 is SGHTA and CDR2 is FQGNSA. The V and J ends lost 4 bases and 8 bases respectively, with 9 bases between them. The CDR3 contains 12 residues. The CDR3 protein is CASSSTGYEQFF. The CDR3 nucleotides read TGTGCCAGCAGCTCCACAGGATATGAGCAGTTCTTC.

This clone was recorded only once. V and J are TRBV29-1 and TRBJ2-1; D might be TRBD2 (6 bases). CDR3 length: 15 amino acids. Trimming cost V 3 bases and J 8 bases, with 20 bases left between them. Germline CDR1 is SQVTM and CDR2 is ANQGSEA. The DNA of the CDR3 is TGCAGCGTTGATCTTCAGGGAGGTCTTGGCGATGAGCAGTTCTTC. This encodes CSVDLQGGLGDEQFF.

The chain combines TRBV5-4 with TRBJ1-3, with a tentative D call TRBD1 (5 bases). The germline V gene encodes CDR1 SGHNT and CDR2 YYREEE (reference sequence). V was cut by 3 bases and J by 7 bases, with 14 bases left in between. This CDR3 spans 14 amino acids. This chain's CDR3 is CASSWAGAPNTIYF. The CDR3 nucleotides read TGTGCCAGCAGCTGGGCCGGGGCCCCCAACACCATATATTTT.

The rearrangement links TRBV5-1 to TRBJ2-2, with TRBD2 identical over 10 bases. Germline V gene lookup returns CDR1 SGHRS and CDR2 YFSETQ. CDR3 length equals 18 residues. With 0 bases clipped from V and 0 bases from J, the junction kept 5 bases outside the gene matches. The CDR3 is CASSLASGSLTNTGELFF. CDR3 bases: TGCGCCAGCAGCTTGGCTAGCGGGAGCCTCACGAACACCGGGGAGCTGTTTTTT.

The gene calls are TRBV9 and TRBJ2-1, with D possibly TRBD1 on 5 matching bases. Germline assignment: CDR1 SGDLS and CDR2 YYNGEE. V lost 4 bases and J 6 bases, leaving 8 bases between the germline ends. The CDR3 loop spans 12 amino acids. For the CDR3, the DNA is TGTGCCAGCAGCCGCGACAGCAATGAGCAGTTCTTC. This gives the protein CASSRDSNEQFF.

CDR3 in amino acids: CASSQDPGPDTQYF. The CDR3 nucleotides are TGCGCCAGCAGCCAAGACCCAGGCCCAGATACGCAGTATTTT. This chain uses TRBV4-1 with TRBJ2-3; D is undetermined. The V and J ends lost 0 bases and 4 bases respectively, with 8 bases between them. Germline CDR1 is MGHRA and CDR2 is YSYEKL. The CDR3 sequence is 14 residues long.

The chain carries TRBV14 and TRBJ2-7; 7 bases are shared with TRBD2. This CDR3 comprises 15 residues. V was pared by 0 bases and J by 8 bases, with 10 bases of the junction left unmatched. CDR1 is SGHDN, CDR2 FVKESK, per germline. The CDR3 DNA reads as TGTGCCAGCAGCCAAGATAGTCTAGCGGTCTCCCAGCAGTACTTC. The encoded protein is CASSQDSLAVSQQYF.

CDR3 protein: CASSARQGRDYGYTF. The CDR3 nucleotides read TGTGCCAGCAGCGCTCGACAGGGTAGGGACTATGGCTACACCTTC. V is TRBV9 and J is TRBJ1-2; TRBD1 matches at 7 bases. Germline V gene lookup returns CDR1 SGDLS and CDR2 YYNGEE. The CDR3 length is 15 residues. V was pared by 3 bases and J by 3 bases, with 8 bases of the junction left unmatched.

J is TRBJ1-2 and V is TRBV2, with D possibly being TRBD1 (5 bases). Germline V CDR1 and CDR2: SNHLY, FYNNEI. The V and J ends lost 10 bases and 2 bases respectively, with 8 bases between them. This CDR3 spans 11 amino acids. CDR3 nucleotide sequence: TGTGCCATGGGACTGAACTATGGCTACACCTTC. Protein product: CAMGLNYGYTF.

V gene TRBV7-9 combines with J gene TRBJ1-5, with TRBD1 identical over 8 bases. Trimming at V came to 3 bases and at J to 2 bases, leaving 9 bases not matched to a gene. The CDR3 runs 17 residues. CDR1 and CDR2 from the germline V gene are SEHNR and FQNEAQ (reference sequence). The CDR3: CASSLTRTGPRNQPQHF. The CDR3 nucleotides read TGTGCCAGCAGCTTGACGCGGACAGGGCCTCGCAATCAGCCCCAGCATTTT.

The chain carries TRBV7-2 and TRBJ2-7, with TRBD2 identical over 8 bases. The CDR3 extends over 14 amino acids. Germline V gives CDR1 SGHTA, CDR2 FQGNSA. Trimming took 5 bases from V and 2 from J; bases not matched to a gene: 5. The DNA of the CDR3 is TGTGCCAGCAGCGAATTAGCGGGAACCTACGAGCAGTACTTC. Protein sequence: CASSELAGTYEQYF.

The V call is TRBV7-9, the J call TRBJ2-7; perhaps TRBD2 as D (5 bases). V was clipped by 5 bases and J by 3 bases, with 14 bases between them. Germline V gene data show CDR1 as SEHNR and CDR2 as FQNEAQ (reference sequence). The CDR3 covers 14 residues. The CDR3 protein is CASSKPSRDYEQYF. The CDR3 region has the DNA TGTGCCAGCAGCAAACCTAGCAGAGACTACGAGCAGTACTTC.

The V gene is TRBV27, the J gene TRBJ2-3; tentatively, D is TRBD2 (6 bases). Germline assignment: CDR1 MNHEY and CDR2 SMNVEV (reference sequence). Trimming pared 4 bases from V and 3 bases from J, leaving 11 bases between. CDR3 length equals 14 residues. In DNA form, the CDR3 reads TGTGCCAGCAGTTCTTGGAGGGCGACAGATACGCAGTATTTT. Translating it yields CASSSWRATDTQYF.

J is TRBJ2-3 and V is TRBV30, with D perhaps TRBD1 (6 bases). Germline V gene lookup returns CDR1 GTSNPN and CDR2 SVGIG (reference sequence). CDR3 length: 12 amino acids. The V gene lost 6 bases and the J gene lost 5 bases, with 12 bases spanning the gap. Here the CDR3 DNA reads TGTGCCTGTAAGGGGGTCGAAGATACGCAGTATTTT. It encodes CACKGVEDTQYF.

The rearrangement links TRBV6-5 to TRBJ2-7, with D perhaps matching TRBD1 (5 bases). Trimming shortened V by 3 bases and J by 7 bases, and 10 bases separated the two germline ends. The CDR3 contains 12 residues. The germline CDR1 and CDR2 sequences are MNHEY and SVGAGI. CDR3 in DNA: TGTGCCAGCAGTTATCAGGGTAGAGAGCAGTACTTC. Protein product: CASSYQGREQYF.

The chain links TRBV21-1 to TRBJ2-7. TRBV21-1 is given as a pseudogene. This CDR3 is 10 amino acids long. The CDR3 sequence is CAKVICEQYF. CDR3 nucleotides: TGTGCCAAAGTCATCTGCGAGCAGTACTTC.

The chain uses TRBV7-9 and TRBJ2-1; D ambiguous. In germline, CDR1 is SEHNR, CDR2 FQNEAQ (reference sequence). Trimming cost V 4 bases and J 2 bases, with 18 bases left between them. This CDR3 spans 17 amino acids. The CDR3 spells CASSSTRGGSAYNEQFF. DNA of the CDR3: TGTGCCAGCAGCTCTACCCGCGGCGGTAGTGCCTACAATGAGCAGTTCTTC.

V is TRBV2 and J is TRBJ2-3, with a tentative D call TRBD2 (6 bases). The CDR3 is 12 residues long. V was trimmed by 7 bases and J by 6 bases, leaving 11 bases between them. Per the germline V gene, CDR1 is SNHLY and CDR2 is FYNNEI. DNA for the CDR3: TGTGCCAGCATCGGGAGAGTGGATACGCAGTATTTT. Its translation is CASIGRVDTQYF. The variable domain in full, with the rest retrieved from reference TRBV2 and TRBJ2-3, is EPEVTQTPSHQVTQMGQEVILRCVPISNHLYFYWYRQILGQKVEFLVSFYNNEISEKSEIFDDQFSVERPDGSNFTLKIRSTKLEDSAMYFCASIGRVDTQYFGPGTRLTVL.

The chain has TRBV14 and TRBJ2-7; 10 nucleotides line up with TRBD1. This CDR3 region has 15 residues. V gave up 4 bases and J gave up 4 bases; unmatched junction bases: 7. CDR1 and CDR2 (germline): SGHDN, FVKESK. The CDR3 sequence is CASSPLGTGEYEQYF. The CDR3 DNA sequence: TGTGCCAGCAGCCCCCTAGGGACAGGGGAGTACGAGCAGTACTTC.

The chain links TRBV6-5 to TRBJ1-3; 7 bases match TRBD1. Germline V gene data show CDR1 as MNHEY and CDR2 as SVGAGI. CDR3 size: 14 residues. J gave up 2 bases and V 6 bases, and 4 bases lay outside the gene matches. In DNA form, the CDR3 reads TGTGCCAGCAGCAATGACAGGGCTGGAAACACCATATATTTT. Translated, it gives CASSNDRAGNTIYF.

This chain connects TRBV10-2 to TRBJ2-2; D gene ambiguous. The CDR3 is 14 residues long. V was trimmed by 3 bases and J by 4 bases, leaving 9 bases between them. Germline CDR1 is WSHSY and CDR2 is SAAADI. CDR3 in amino acids: CASSESGLTGELFF. The CDR3 DNA reads as TGCGCCAGCAGTGAATCTGGTCTCACCGGGGAGCTGTTTTTT.

The chain carries TRBV7-6 and TRBJ2-7; D uncertain. Trimming pared 3 bases from V and 6 bases from J, leaving 9 bases between. The CDR3 is 12 residues long. Looked up from germline, CDR1 is SGHVS and CDR2 is FNYEAQ. The chain's CDR3 is CASSFGSSEQYF. The DNA for the CDR3 is TGTGCCAGCAGCTTTGGCAGCTCCGAGCAGTACTTC.

The CDR3 DNA is TGTGCCAGCAGTTTAACGCCAGTCTACGAGCAGTACTTC. Its protein is CASSLTPVYEQYF. The J gene is TRBJ2-7, the V gene TRBV27; D uncertain. Germline CDR1 MNHEY, CDR2 SMNVEV (reference sequence). V was shortened by 2 bases and J by 3 bases, with 8 bases between the two germline ends. The CDR3 length is 13 residues.

This chain links TRBV7-6 with TRBJ2-1, with 10 bases that match TRBD2. CDR1 SGHVS and CDR2 FNYEAQ come from the germline V gene. Trimming removed 5 bases from V and 8 bases from J; junction bases left unmatched: 12. This CDR3 region has 16 residues. The CDR3 sequence is CASSPRGLAGVYEQFF. Written as DNA, the CDR3 is TGTGCCAGCAGCCCCAGGGGGCTAGCGGGAGTGTATGAGCAGTTCTTC.

The chain carries TRBV9 and TRBJ2-1, with TRBD2 identical over 8 bases. J was trimmed by 5 bases and V by 0 bases; bases with no gene match: 4. The CDR3 extends over 15 amino acids. Germline CDR1 reads SGDLS; CDR2 reads YYNGEE. The CDR3 is CASSVVGLGNNEQFF. CDR3 coding DNA: TGTGCCAGCAGCGTAGTGGGACTAGGCAACAATGAGCAGTTCTTC.

This chain links TRBV23-1 with TRBJ1-1, with TRBD1 identical over 7 bases. TRBV23-1 falls under the ORF class, with uncertain function. The CDR3 contains 16 residues. Trimming at V came to 3 bases and at J to 0 bases, leaving 7 bases not matched to a gene. The CDR3 reads CASSHMPGQLNTEAFF. The CDR3, as DNA: TGCGCCAGCAGTCATATGCCGGGACAGCTGAACACTGAAGCTTTCTTT.

The CDR3 reads CASSSSWGRAHTDTQYF. For the CDR3, the DNA is TGTGCCAGCAGTTCTTCTTGGGGGAGGGCCCACACAGATACGCAGTATTTT. The rearrangement joins TRBV27 to TRBJ2-3; TRBD2 matches at 7 bases. J gave up 2 bases and V 4 bases, and 12 bases lay outside the gene matches. The CDR3 sequence is 17 residues long. Per germline, CDR1 MNHEY and CDR2 SMNVEV (reference sequence).

This clone was picked up one time. The V gene is TRBV5-1, the J gene TRBJ2-2; D is unresolved. Trimming took 7 bases from V and 1 from J, leaving 8 bases between them. Germline V lookup: CDR1 SGHRS, CDR2 YFSETQ. The CDR3 runs to 13 residues. In DNA, the CDR3 is TGCGCCAGCCGAATGGAGAACACCGGGGAGCTGTTTTTT. It is translated as CASRMENTGELFF.

The V gene is TRBV30, the J gene TRBJ1-2; 9 nucleotides align to TRBD1. The CDR3 spans 14 residues. CDR1 and CDR2 (germline): GTSNPN, SVGIG (reference sequence). V lost 1 base and J lost 3; bases outside the gene matches: 3. The CDR3 sequence is CAWSEGQGDYGYTF. The CDR3 DNA is TGTGCCTGGAGTGAGGGACAGGGAGACTATGGCTACACCTTC.

The rearrangement uses TRBV27 and TRBJ2-7; TRBD2 matches at 8 bases. This CDR3 comprises 15 residues. Trimming took 3 bases from V and 4 from J; bases not matched to a gene: 8. From germline, CDR1 is MNHEY and CDR2 SMNVEV (reference sequence). CDR3 residues: CASSLALSGGYEQYF. The CDR3 nucleotides are TGTGCCAGCAGTTTGGCCTTATCGGGGGGGTACGAGCAGTACTTC.

The rearrangement joins TRBV27 to TRBJ1-5, with D uncertain. The ends were cut back, 3 bases at V and 2 bases at J, with 11 bases in the middle. From germline, CDR1 is MNHEY and CDR2 SMNVEV (reference sequence). CDR3 length: 15 amino acids. CDR3 sequence: CASSLRPVGNQPQHF. CDR3 coding DNA: TGTGCCAGCAGTTTGCGACCCGTGGGCAATCAGCCCCAGCATTTT.

The gene calls are TRBV19 and TRBJ2-3; perhaps TRBD1 as D (5 bases). V lost 8 bases and J lost 4, with 16 bases in between. Germline V gene data show CDR1 as LNHDA and CDR2 as SQIVND (reference sequence). CDR3 size: 14 residues. Here the CDR3 DNA reads TGTGCCAGTTCCCCAGCGTGGGGCGCAGATACGCAGTATTTT. This gives the protein CASSPAWGADTQYF. The whole variable domain, filled in from reference TRBV19 and TRBJ2-3, reads DGGITQSPKYLFRKEGQNVTLSCEQNLNHDAMYWYRQDPGQGLRLIYYSQIVNDFQKGDIAEGYSVSREKKESFPLTVTSAQKNPTAFYLCASSPAWGADTQYFGPGTRLTVL.